The clone carrying this T cell receptor beta chain has ten or more counts. Antigen unknown. The V and J ends lost 5 bases and 6 bases respectively, with 11 bases between them. The CDR3 is made up of 13 amino acids. TCRdb itself ran the 5' RACE reads through MiXCR, one entry per CDR3 protein. The table lists some 340,000 distinct CDR3 sequences, roughly 13% of them singletons, with about 21% in the top ten. The sample comes from a study of T-cell memory formation after mild COVID-19. Across the whole study: Largely, TCR clusters stayed within a single donor. Study-level findings and limits: For second-wave clones that peaked at day 37, SARS-CoV-2 specificity went unverified. A balance of CD4 and CD8 characterized clones contracting day 15 to 85, whereas later expanders leaned CD4+. Pre-infection memory held some responding clones, suggesting pre-existing cross-reactive T cells responded.

The TCR was taken from a man aged 18 to 29 who had mild COVID-19 (a few samples of this study predate the infection). Cell type and time point are not known. V gene TRBV12-3 or TRBV12-4 combines with J gene TRBJ2-1, with D possibly matching TRBD2 (5 bases). The source material was PBMCs or a T cell subset sorted from them (not recorded which). Here the CDR3 DNA reads TGTGCCAGCAGTAACGGACTCCGCAATGAGCAGTTCTTC. Its translation is CASSNGLRNEQFF.